This T cell receptor (beta chain) was observed in a study of T cells in Graves' hyperthyroidism and ophthalmopathy. This clonotype was seen ten or more times. It was RNA transcripts that yielded the amplified TCR beta CDR3 regions. Primed by the HTBI set, a first-round RT-PCR was run on the TCR CDR3. TCRdb re-derived calls from the multiplex PCR reads in MiXCR, one entry per CDR3 protein. The sample lists roughly 420,000 distinct CDR3 sequences, approximately 14% occurring once. Each diagnosis drew on symptoms, thyroxine, TRAb, thyroid ultrasound and orbital computed tomography findings. The CDR3 covers 16 residues. The V end was cut by 1 base, the J end by 6 bases, with 16 bases between. Germline lookup yields CDR1 MGHRA and CDR2 YSYEKL.

This TCR derives from a woman under 30 with Graves' hyperthyroidism. Material: blood. The chain is built from TRBV4-1 and TRBJ1-5, with a possible D match to TRBD1 (6 bases). CDR3 residues: CASSQGWTAQIQPQHF. The CDR3 coding sequence is TGCGCCAGCAGCCAAGGGTGGACAGCACAAATTCAGCCCCAGCATTTT.